The 22 T cell receptor beta chains in this list originate from one sample, sequenced in a study of cytomegalovirus exposure and HLA in healthy donors (dated by TCRdb to the late 2010s). The library was built by means of the immunoSEQ multiplex PCR assay. The multiplex PCR relied on a mix of 60 forward primers for TCR Vbeta segments and 13 reverse primers for TCR Jbeta segments. TCRdb re-hosts the immuneACCESS table, in-frame sequences only. Its copies lack some clones; in the studies checked, an unresolved V gene accounts for under half of them, and the cause for the rest is not known. In all, the sample holds more than 45,000 clones, and around 73% of those were seen once. Clones ranked in the top ten supply 2.5% to 3% of the sample. The sequenced sample consisted of PBMCs. Receptors originate from a woman aged 40-49 years in good health and CMV-seropositive.

This clone came up a few times. The rearrangement uses TRBV19 and TRBJ2-2; unclear D gene. Germline loops: CDR1 LNHDA, CDR2 SQIVND (reference sequence). This CDR3 has 13 residues. V lost 7 bases to trimming and J lost 3 bases, with 9 bases between them. The CDR3 spells CASNGWDTGELFF. CDR3 DNA: TGTGCCAGTAACGGGTGGGACACCGGGGAGCTGTTTTTT.

This chain links TRBV15 with TRBJ2-2, with 8 bases fitting TRBD1. CDR1 is LNHNV, CDR2 YYDKDF, per germline (reference sequence). V lost 1 base to trimming and J lost 4 bases; unmatched junction nucleotides: 5. The CDR3 length is 16 residues. The CDR3 coding sequence is TGTGCCACCAGCAGAGGTGGCCAGGGGGCCACCGGGGAGCTGTTTTTT. This codes for CATSRGGQGATGELFF. Full variable domain (remainder filled in from reference TRBV15 and TRBJ2-2): DAMVIQNPRYQVTQFGKPVTLSCSQTLNHNVMYWYQQKSSQAPKLLFHYYDKDFNNEADTPDNFQSRRPNTSFCFLDIRSPGLGDTAMYLCATSRGGQGATGELFFGEGSRLTVL.

This clone came up once. Given the absence of the conserved phenylalanine or tryptophan at the CDR3 end, a read error is likely. The rearrangement links TRBV4-1 to TRBJ1-4; TRBD1 matches at 9 bases. The ends lost 4 bases at V and 7 bases at J; junction bases unmatched: 7. This CDR3 has 15 amino acids. CDR1 and CDR2 from the germline V gene are MGHRA and YSYEKL. CDR3 in DNA: TGCGCCAGCAGCCCCGGGGACAGGGACTTTGAAAAACTGTTTGTT. Translated, it gives CASSPGDRDFEKLFV.

The CDR3 DNA reads as TGTGCCAGCAGCCAGGGCCTATCCGTATACGAGCAGTACTTC. This encodes CASSQGLSVYEQYF. The V call is TRBV4-2, the J call TRBJ2-7, with D hard to call. The CDR3 is 14 residues long. V was shortened by 3 bases and J by 4 bases, with 13 bases between the two germline ends. Germline CDR1 reads LGHNA; CDR2 reads YNFKEQ.

This chain connects TRBV7-2 to TRBJ1-4, with D possibly matching TRBD1 (5 bases). The CDR3 covers 14 residues. The ends were cut back, 10 bases at V and 5 bases at J, with 17 bases in the middle. Germline V gene data show CDR1 as SGHTA and CDR2 as FQGNSA. In DNA form, the CDR3 reads TGTGCCACCGCAAAAGCGGGGCCAAATGAAAAACTGTTTTTT. It codes for CATAKAGPNEKLFF.

The chain employs TRBV2 and TRBJ1-1, with 10 nucleotides matching TRBD1. The V gene end was trimmed by 6 bases and the J gene end by 6 bases; junction bases not matched to a gene: 4. Germline V lookup: CDR1 SNHLY, CDR2 FYNNEI. The CDR3 has 13 residues. Here the CDR3 reads CASRDRGLAEAFF. CDR3 sequence (DNA): TGTGCCAGCAGAGACAGGGGGCTCGCTGAAGCTTTCTTT.

The rearrangement links TRBV6-6 to TRBJ1-1; 7 nucleotides match TRBD1. The V gene's germline CDR1 is MNHNY and CDR2 SVGAGI (reference sequence). This CDR3 is built from 14 residues. After removal of 5 bases from V and 3 bases from J, the junction contained 6 bases not matched to a gene. The CDR3 loop reads CASSKGAMDTEAFF. The CDR3 DNA is TGTGCCAGCAGTAAGGGGGCGATGGACACTGAAGCTTTCTTT.

The chain links TRBV4-1 to TRBJ2-7, with D hard to call. This CDR3 is built from 17 residues. Germline CDR1 is MGHRA and CDR2 is YSYEKL. Trimming cost V 0 bases and J 5 bases, with 20 bases left between them. The CDR3 sequence is CASSQDRASANNHEQYF. CDR3 DNA sequence: TGCGCCAGCAGCCAAGACCGCGCCAGCGCGAACAACCACGAGCAGTACTTC.

In regard to this clone: The germline gene is not matched at one end of the junction; a read error may be the cause. The chain employs TRBV7-2 and TRBJ2-3, with D unresolved. The length of the CDR3 is 15 residues. Germline values: CDR1 SGHTA, CDR2 FQGNSA. The CDR3 loop is CASSPSLTLTDTQYF. The CDR3 region has the DNA TGTGCCAGCAGTCCTTCTCTGACCCTCACAGATACGCAGTATTTC.

V usage is TRBV10-2 and J usage is TRBJ2-3; 10 bases align to TRBD2. V trimming: 2 bases; J trimming: 5 bases; junction bases outside the gene matches: 4. This CDR3 has 15 residues. CDR1 and CDR2 from the germline V gene are WSHSY and SAAADI. Written as DNA, the CDR3 is TGCGCCAGCAGTGAGGAGCGGGGGGGCCTAGATACGCAGTATTTT. This codes for CASSEERGGLDTQYF.

The chain has TRBV4-3 and TRBJ1-6, with D unresolved. The germline V gene encodes CDR1 LGHNA and CDR2 YSLEER. The CDR3 has 16 amino acids. The V end was cut by 1 base, the J end by 0 bases, with 7 bases between. In nucleotides, the CDR3 is TGCGCCAGCAGCCAAGCTAGGAGCTCCTATAATTCACCCCTCCACTTT. It encodes CASSQARSSYNSPLHF.

V usage is TRBV11-2 and J usage is TRBJ1-5, with 7 bases fitting TRBD1. This CDR3 contains 14 residues. Trimming took 5 bases from V and 2 from J; bases not matched to a gene: 3. Looked up from germline, CDR1 is SGHAT and CDR2 is FQNNGV. CDR3 sequence (DNA): TGTGCCAGCAGCCGAGACAGGGGCAATCAGCCCCAGCATTTT. Translated, it gives CASSRDRGNQPQHF.

This chain links TRBV11-1 with TRBJ1-1, with 7 bases fitting TRBD1. The J segment lost 5 bases and the V segment lost 4 bases, leaving 7 bases of the junction unmatched. The length of the CDR3 is 14 residues. Germline-derived CDR1 and CDR2 are SGHAT and FQDESV (reference sequence). CDR3 protein: CASSSRQGLTEAFF. The CDR3 DNA reads as TGTGCCAGCAGCTCTCGACAGGGATTGACTGAAGCTTTCTTT.

This chain links TRBV10-3 with TRBJ2-7, with a possible D match to TRBD2 (7 bases). Trimming removed 0 bases at V and 0 bases at J, with 12 bases between. Germline V CDR1 and CDR2: ENHRY, SYGVKD. The CDR3 consists of 16 residues. CDR3 residues: CAISESVGGLSYEQYF. The CDR3, as DNA: TGTGCCATCAGTGAGTCTGTCGGGGGGCTCTCCTACGAGCAGTACTTC.

This clone was recorded a few times. The genes are TRBV11-2 and TRBJ1-6; perhaps TRBD1 as D (5 bases). Looked up from germline, CDR1 is SGHAT and CDR2 is FQNNGV. The CDR3 has 14 residues. The V end lost 5 bases, the J end lost 7 bases, and 12 bases lay between the germline ends. This CDR3 is CASSPGGANSPLHF. For the CDR3, the DNA is TGTGCCAGCAGCCCTGGAGGGGCAAATTCACCCCTCCACTTT.

The chain employs TRBV5-4 and TRBJ2-7, with 9 bases aligning to TRBD2. Germline V gene sequence: CDR1 SGHNT, CDR2 YYREEE (reference sequence). V lost 2 bases and J lost 2; bases outside the gene matches: 2. The CDR3 loop spans 14 amino acids. The CDR3 region is CASSLAGGAYEQYF. CDR3 sequence (DNA): TGTGCCAGCAGCTTAGCGGGGGGCGCCTACGAGCAGTACTTC.

This chain joins TRBV2 and TRBJ2-7, with a tentative D call TRBD1 (5 bases). The CDR3 covers 12 residues. Germline V gene sequence: CDR1 SNHLY, CDR2 FYNNEI. V gave up 7 bases and J gave up 3 bases, with 10 bases separating them. CDR3 region: CASKKGIYEQYF. In DNA form, the CDR3 reads TGTGCCAGCAAGAAGGGGATCTACGAGCAGTACTTC.

The CDR3 nucleotides read TGTGCCTGGAGTGTACCTGTCGGGGGGGGGTATTTT. Translating gives CAWSVPVGGGYF. The chain has TRBV30 and TRBJ2-3; 8 bases align to TRBD2. The CDR3 runs to 12 residues. V gave up 0 bases and J gave up 14 bases; unmatched junction bases: 7. CDR1 is GTSNPN and CDR2 is SVGIG in the germline V gene (reference sequence).

The chain has TRBV29-1 and TRBJ2-3; TRBD2 aligns across 9 bases. Losses at the gene ends were 4 bases for V and 5 bases for J; bases not matched to a gene: 10. This CDR3 comprises 15 residues. Germline V CDR1 and CDR2: SQVTM, ANQGSEA. For the CDR3, the DNA is TGCAGCGTTGTGGAGCGGGGGGCCTCTGGAGATACGCAGTATTTT. Translation gives CSVVERGASGDTQYF.

The chain uses TRBV11-2 and TRBJ2-4; D gene uncertain. Germline V gene lookup returns CDR1 SGHAT and CDR2 FQNNGV. Trimming pared 5 bases from V and 6 bases from J, leaving 8 bases between. The CDR3 length is 12 residues. CDR3 sequence reads: CASSPTPNIQYF. CDR3 coding DNA: TGTGCCAGCAGCCCCACTCCAAACATTCAGTACTTC.

The sample holds one count of this clone. The V gene is TRBV11-2, the J gene TRBJ2-7, with 9 bases that match TRBD1. Per the germline V gene, CDR1 is SGHAT and CDR2 is FQNNGV. This CDR3 spans 14 amino acids. With V trimmed by 3 bases and J by 3 bases, 3 bases remained unmatched. CDR3 sequence: CASSFGQGIYEQYF. CDR3 DNA: TGTGCCAGCAGCTTCGGACAGGGGATCTACGAGCAGTACTTC.

Of note for this clone: The sample contains more than one DNA sequence encoding this CDR3. The CDR3 DNA reads TGTGCCAGCAGTGGCGGAGAGACCCAGTACTTC. This sequence encodes CASSGGETQYF. The chain employs TRBV6-1 and TRBJ2-5; D is undetermined. This CDR3 contains 11 residues. Germline CDR1 is MNHNS and CDR2 is SASEGT. The V gene lost 4 bases and the J gene lost 4 bases, with 4 bases spanning the gap.